These 19 T cell receptor beta chains came from one sample sequenced in a study of blood T cell repertoires in COVID-19. Using immunoSEQ multiplex PCR, the repertoire was profiled, and TCRdb retains in-frame clones only, with some absent. The sample holds roughly 46,000 clones; around 89% are singletons and the top ten take around a tenth. The source material was peripheral blood. The source of these receptors is a man between 45 and 60 years old with active COVID-19.

This rearrangement joins TRBV30 to TRBJ2-7; D is perhaps TRBD2 (5 bases). V was clipped by 0 bases and J by 5 bases, with 5 bases between them. Germline loops: CDR1 GTSNPN, CDR2 SVGIG (reference sequence). The CDR3 sequence is 11 residues long. This CDR3 reads CAWSVEDEQYF. CDR3 DNA: TGTGCCTGGAGTGTGGAGGACGAGCAGTACTTC.

The chain combines TRBV11-2 with TRBJ1-2, with 10 positions matching TRBD1. CDR1 SGHAT and CDR2 FQNNGV come from the germline V gene. V was pared by 5 bases and J by 7 bases, with 16 bases of the junction left unmatched. The CDR3 is made up of 17 amino acids. The DNA for the CDR3 is TGTGCCAGCAGCCGAATTCGGACAGGGGGGATTTGGAGTGGCTACACCTTC. It is translated as CASSRIRTGGIWSGYTF.

The chain joins TRBV7-2 to TRBJ2-1; 12 bases match TRBD2. This CDR3 contains 17 residues. V gave up 2 bases and J gave up 9 bases; unmatched junction bases: 11. Germline V gives CDR1 SGHTA, CDR2 FQGNSA. The CDR3 coding sequence is TGTGCCAGCAGCTTAAATCCTAGCGGGAGGGCCAGGGGTGAGCAGTTCTTC. Translating gives CASSLNPSGRARGEQFF.

This clone has only one observation. This rearrangement joins TRBV9 to TRBJ2-7; D perhaps matches TRBD2 (6 bases). CDR3 length: 15 amino acids. Trimming took off 0 bases at V and 3 bases at J, with 13 bases between the two ends. CDR1 SGDLS and CDR2 YYNGEE come from the germline V gene. The CDR3 reads CASSVAPGVNYEQYF. CDR3 DNA: TGTGCCAGCAGCGTAGCCCCGGGGGTCAACTACGAGCAGTACTTC.

The chain joins TRBV6-2 or TRBV6-3 to TRBJ2-5; D possibly corresponds to TRBD2 (5 bases). The germline V gene has CDR1 MNHEY and CDR2 SVGEGT. The CDR3 is made up of 16 amino acids. V was clipped by 4 bases and J by 4 bases, with 19 bases between them. For the CDR3, the DNA is TGTGCCAGCAGTTCAGAGGGAGTCGGGTTACGAGAGACCCAGTACTTC. It translates to CASSSEGVGLRETQYF.

The V gene is TRBV27, the J gene TRBJ2-2; 8 bases match TRBD1. The germline V gene has CDR1 MNHEY and CDR2 SMNVEV (reference sequence). With V trimmed by 2 bases and J by 15 bases, 8 bases remained unmatched. The CDR3 totals 13 residues. The CDR3 is CASSLVRQGKVFF. CDR3 sequence (DNA): TGTGCCAGCAGTTTAGTTAGACAGGGGAAAGTGTTTTTT.

The chain is built from TRBV6-2 or TRBV6-3 and TRBJ2-1, with 12 bases fitting TRBD2. V shed 0 bases and J 7 bases; nucleotides not matched to a gene: 7. Per germline, CDR1 MNHEY and CDR2 SVGEGT. The CDR3 runs 17 residues. As DNA, the CDR3 is TGTGCCAGCAGTTACTCGGCTAGCGGGGGGGCGGATAATGAGCAGTTCTTC. As protein: CASSYSASGGADNEQFF.

The table lists this clone with a few counts. This chain links TRBV5-8 with TRBJ2-3; weak D call: TRBD1 (5 bases). Trimming shortened V by 0 bases and J by 1 base, and 15 bases separated the two germline ends. The length of the CDR3 is 17 residues. Germline V CDR1 and CDR2: SGHTS, YDEGEE. The CDR3 loop is CASSLAEAGWGTDTQYF. The CDR3 nucleotides are TGTGCCAGCAGCTTGGCCGAGGCAGGGTGGGGCACAGATACGCAGTATTTT.

The chain is built from TRBV5-5 and TRBJ1-4, with 10 bases fitting TRBD1. Germline CDR1 and CDR2: SGHKS and YYEKEE (reference sequence). V lost 6 bases and J lost 10; bases outside the gene matches: 12. This CDR3 contains 15 residues. CDR3 coding DNA: TGTGCCAGCACCGGGCTGGGACAGGGGTTTGGAAAACTGTTTTTT. Encoded protein: CASTGLGQGFGKLFF.

In DNA form, the CDR3 reads TGTGCCTGCTCAGAGGGCGCGAACACCGGGGAGCTGTTTTTT. Translating gives CACSEGANTGELFF. The rearrangement joins TRBV6-5 to TRBJ2-2, with D perhaps matching TRBD2 (5 bases). Trimming shortened V by 11 bases and J by 0 bases, and 13 bases separated the two germline ends. This CDR3 has 14 residues. Germline V gene sequence: CDR1 MNHEY, CDR2 SVGAGI.

J is TRBJ1-6 and V is TRBV2, with 9 bases fitting TRBD1. The V segment lost 5 bases and the J segment 13 bases; nucleotides outside the gene matches: 3. This CDR3 spans 12 amino acids. Germline CDR1 and CDR2: SNHLY and FYNNEI. The CDR3 sequence is CASSRDRAPLHF. The CDR3, as DNA: TGTGCCAGCAGTCGGGACAGGGCGCCCCTCCACTTT.

The V gene is TRBV4-2, the J gene TRBJ2-2; D gene ambiguous. The CDR3 spans 16 residues. Trimming shortened V by 0 bases and J by 7 bases, and 15 bases separated the two germline ends. Germline V CDR1 and CDR2: LGHNA, YNFKEQ. CDR3 loop: CASSQESPGLGGELFF. The CDR3 nucleotides are TGTGCCAGCAGCCAAGAGTCCCCCGGTCTAGGCGGGGAGCTGTTTTTT.

This chain joins TRBV7-9 and TRBJ1-2, with 8 bases that match TRBD1. CDR1 and CDR2 (germline): SEHNR, FQNEAQ (reference sequence). J gave up 5 bases and V 1 base, and 9 bases lay outside the gene matches. This CDR3 is built from 16 residues. Here the CDR3 DNA reads TGTGCCAGCAGCTTAGAGGACACAAGGACAGGGTATGGCTACACCTTC. Amino acid sequence: CASSLEDTRTGYGYTF.

This sequence joins TRBV2 and TRBJ1-5; TRBD1 is a possible D gene (5 bases). This CDR3 spans 15 amino acids. Germline V gene sequence: CDR1 SNHLY, CDR2 FYNNEI. V lost 4 bases and J 0 bases, leaving 10 bases between the germline ends. CDR3 amino acids: CASSVLTVSNQPQHF. CDR3 nucleotides: TGTGCCAGCAGTGTGTTGACAGTTAGCAATCAGCCCCAGCATTTT.

This chain links TRBV4-2 with TRBJ2-3; D perhaps matches TRBD2 (5 bases). The CDR3 runs to 18 residues. V lost 4 bases and J 0 bases, leaving 20 bases between the germline ends. Germline CDR1 is LGHNA and CDR2 is YNFKEQ. CDR3 in amino acids: CASSPQGHGRASTDTQYF. As DNA, the CDR3 is TGTGCCAGCAGCCCTCAAGGGCACGGGCGGGCTAGCACAGATACGCAGTATTTT.

This chain joins TRBV30 and TRBJ2-1, with 7 nucleotides matching TRBD2. There are 20 residues in the CDR3. The germline V gene encodes CDR1 GTSNPN and CDR2 SVGIG (reference sequence). The V and J ends lost 0 bases and 9 bases, in that order; junction bases with no gene match: 26. The CDR3 reads CAWSVPWLRRRTREGVEQFF. CDR3 coding DNA: TGTGCCTGGAGTGTACCGTGGCTTCGCCGGAGGACTAGGGAGGGTGTTGAGCAGTTCTTC.

This clone was detected only once. V is TRBV7-2 and J is TRBJ2-7; TRBD2 agrees at 9 bases. Germline V CDR1 and CDR2: SGHTA, FQGNSA. The CDR3 covers 13 residues. Unmatched junction bases numbered 6, after V lost 6 bases and J lost 6 bases. The CDR3 is CASSFVSGGEQYF. In nucleotides, the CDR3 is TGTGCCAGCAGTTTTGTTAGCGGGGGCGAGCAGTACTTC.

The V gene is TRBV19, the J gene TRBJ2-3, with TRBD2 matching 7 bases. There are 16 residues in the CDR3. From germline, CDR1 is LNHDA and CDR2 SQIVND (reference sequence). J gave up 2 bases and V 5 bases, and 10 bases lay outside the gene matches. The CDR3 DNA reads as TGTGCCAGTAGTGTTTGGACGGGGGGTGACACAGATACGCAGTATTTT. It is translated as CASSVWTGGDTDTQYF.

V is TRBV5-1 and J is TRBJ1-1, with D perhaps TRBD1 (5 bases). The CDR3 runs to 15 residues. The V end was cut by 4 bases, the J end by 0 bases, with 13 bases between. The germline CDR1 and CDR2 sequences are SGHRS and YFSETQ. This CDR3 is CASSPTGSMNTEAFF. The CDR3 DNA reads as TGCGCCAGCAGCCCTACAGGTTCGATGAACACTGAAGCTTTCTTT.